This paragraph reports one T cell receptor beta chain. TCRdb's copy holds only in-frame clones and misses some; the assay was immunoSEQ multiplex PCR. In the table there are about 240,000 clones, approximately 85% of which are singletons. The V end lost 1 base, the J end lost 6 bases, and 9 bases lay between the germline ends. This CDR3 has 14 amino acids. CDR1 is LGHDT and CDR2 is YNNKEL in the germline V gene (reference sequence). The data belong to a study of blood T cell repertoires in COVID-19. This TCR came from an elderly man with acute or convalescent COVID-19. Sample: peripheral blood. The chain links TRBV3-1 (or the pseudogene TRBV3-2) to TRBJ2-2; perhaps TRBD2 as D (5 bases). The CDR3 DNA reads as TGTGCCAGCAGCCAAGCCGGGGTAGCCGGGGAGCTGTTTTTT. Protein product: CASSQAGVAGELFF.